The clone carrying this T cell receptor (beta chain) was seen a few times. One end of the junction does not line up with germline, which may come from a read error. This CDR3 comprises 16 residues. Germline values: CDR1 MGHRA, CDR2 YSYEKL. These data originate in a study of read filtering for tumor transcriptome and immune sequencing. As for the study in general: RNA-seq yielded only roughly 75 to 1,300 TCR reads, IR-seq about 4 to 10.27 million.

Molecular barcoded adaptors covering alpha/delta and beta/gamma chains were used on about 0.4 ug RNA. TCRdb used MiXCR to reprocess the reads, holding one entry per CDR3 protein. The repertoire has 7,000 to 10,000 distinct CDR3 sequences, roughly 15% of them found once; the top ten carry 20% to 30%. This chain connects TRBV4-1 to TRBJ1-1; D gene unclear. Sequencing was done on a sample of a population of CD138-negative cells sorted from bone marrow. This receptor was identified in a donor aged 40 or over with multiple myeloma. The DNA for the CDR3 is TGCGCCAGCAGCCAAGATCGGTACAGAGTAAACACTGAAGCCTCCTTT. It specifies CASSQDRYRVNTEASF.